This T cell receptor beta chain emerged from a study of CD8+ T cells in alopecia areata. On the study more broadly: Administration of oral tofacitinib to treated patients was at 5 to 10 mg twice daily. Study-level points and caveats: Numerous clones, expanded in lesions, remained in scalp and blood during tofacitinib. Especially in alopecia totalis/universalis, lesional scalp showed greater clonality than normal scalp did.

V was clipped by 3 bases and J by 8 bases, with 11 bases between them. Per germline, CDR1 GTSNPN and CDR2 SVGIG (reference sequence). The CDR3 totals 12 residues. Investigators isolated RNA and reverse transcribed it into cDNA to act as the sequencing template. Produced via immunoSEQ multiplex PCR; TCRdb's table is partial and in-frame only. This table holds approximately 200,000 clones, 50% to 60% found once. The treatment: oral pan-JAK inhibitor, 5-10 mg twice daily. Peripheral blood, together with lesional scalp punch biopsies, was collected from alopecia areata patients. Notes on this clone: Its antigen is still unknown.

The rearrangement joins TRBV30 to TRBJ2-1; D possibly matches TRBD1 or TRBD2 (6 bases each). The source is a human donor with alopecia areata. Sequencing used CD4+ T cells sorted from blood, obtained at week 4, from a patient treated with tofacitinib. The CDR3 DNA is TGTGCCTGGAGCGGGGGCCGATATGAGCAGTTCTTC. It translates to CAWSGGRYEQFF.